This T cell receptor (beta chain) was recovered during a study of blood T cell repertoires in COVID-19. At the level of the study: T cells, B-cell-depleted T cells, or PBMCs provided the cDNA or gDNA that served as material.

This clone has just a few counts. Germline-derived CDR1 and CDR2 are GTSNPN and SVGIG (reference sequence). CDR3 length: 15 amino acids. V was pared by 0 bases and J by 6 bases, with 12 bases between. In the original analysis: Scientists estimated how many nucleated cells there were by amplifying reference gene primers. The method was immunoSEQ multiplex PCR; TCRdb's version includes in-frame clones alone and lacks a portion of them. V and J calls plus clone size are reproduced from that table; the DNA served to infer D and trimming. The sample has 120,000 to 150,000 clones; over 80% are singletons. The age range of participants was about 18 to 100 years, with residence in roughly 25 US areas. Cohorts were assigned according to the clinical history that participants reported.

This TCR was recovered from a woman aged 50 to 60 who had been exposed to COVID-19. The sequencing sample was made of PBMCs or T cells enriched from blood (not recorded which). This chain joins TRBV30 and TRBJ1-6, with D perhaps matching TRBD1 (5 bases). The CDR3 DNA is TGTGCCTGGAGTGTAAGCAGGGCCCTTAATTCACCCCTCCACTTT. Translated: CAWSVSRALNSPLHF.